The 25 T cell receptor beta chains in this list originate from one sample, sequenced in a study of T cell repertoires in cytomegalovirus infection. TCRdb reprocessed the reads via MiXCR and lists one record per CDR3 protein. The sample lists roughly 230,000 distinct CDR3 sequences, over 20% occurring once. Material: CD8+ T cells from PBMCs. Receptor source: a human donor in good health (CMV status not recorded). Some clones in this sample may be carry-over from other donors' samples.

This sequence joins TRBV7-6 and TRBJ2-5, with D unresolved. Trimming shortened V by 4 bases and J by 6 bases, and 12 bases separated the two germline ends. This CDR3 has 13 amino acids. The germline gives CDR1 SGHVS, CDR2 FNYEAQ. The chain's CDR3 is CASSSKGLQTQYF. The CDR3 coding sequence is TGTGCCAGCAGCTCTAAGGGATTGCAGACCCAGTACTTC. Full variable domain (missing parts from reference TRBV7-6 and TRBJ2-5): GAGVSQSPRYKVTKRGQDVALRCDPISGHVSLYWYRQALGQGPEFLTYFNYEAQQDKSGLPNDRFSAERPEGSISTLTIQRTEQRDSAMYRCASSSKGLQTQYFGPGTRLLVL.

The chain carries TRBV15 and TRBJ1-4; 9 bases align to TRBD1. Germline trimming cut 2 bases from V and 7 bases from J; bases unmatched to any gene: 5. Looked up from germline, CDR1 is LNHNV and CDR2 is YYDKDF (reference sequence). The CDR3 covers 15 residues. The CDR3 loop reads CATSRTGGAGEKLFF. Written as DNA, the CDR3 is TGTGCCACCAGCAGAACAGGGGGCGCCGGTGAAAAACTGTTTTTT.

This clonotype has more than one count but fewer than ten. The CDR3 DNA reads TGTGCCAGCAGCTTTAGCGGGGGGGGGGTCGGGGGCACAGATACGCAGTATTTT. Translation gives CASSFSGGGVGGTDTQYF. The rearrangement joins TRBV11-2 to TRBJ2-3; 11 bases are a match to TRBD2. With V trimmed by 3 bases and J by 1 base, 9 bases remained unmatched. Germline lookup yields CDR1 SGHAT and CDR2 FQNNGV. This CDR3 is built from 18 residues.

The rearrangement links TRBV4-1 to TRBJ2-1, with D possibly matching TRBD1 (6 bases). Trimming took off 0 bases at V and 8 bases at J, with 11 bases between the two ends. This CDR3 has 14 amino acids. Germline values: CDR1 MGHRA, CDR2 YSYEKL. The CDR3 bases are TGCGCCAGCAGCCAAGATCCAGGGGCGGATGAGCAGTTCTTC. Protein sequence: CASSQDPGADEQFF.

The chain combines TRBV7-3 with TRBJ2-2, with D possibly being TRBD1 or TRBD2 (6 bases each). This CDR3 is built from 12 residues. CDR1 SGHTA and CDR2 FQGTGA come from the germline V gene. V was clipped by 11 bases and J by 7 bases, with 14 bases between them. The CDR3 DNA reads as TGTGCCGGAGGGGGTGCCATCGGGGAGCTGTTTTTT. Its translation is CAGGGAIGELFF.

This clonotype showed up many times. The chain combines TRBV7-9 with TRBJ2-1, with D perhaps TRBD1 (5 bases). The CDR3 runs 11 residues. Trimming shortened V by 1 base and J by 10 bases, and 5 bases separated the two germline ends. Germline loops: CDR1 SEHNR, CDR2 FQNEAQ (reference sequence). The CDR3 coding sequence is TGTGCCAGCAGCTTAGGGACAGAGCAGTTCTTC. It codes for CASSLGTEQFF.

This chain connects TRBV6-6 to TRBJ2-1, with 10 bases lining up with TRBD2. The V gene end was trimmed by 4 bases and the J gene end by 6 bases; junction bases not matched to a gene: 9. CDR1 and CDR2 from the germline V gene are MNHNY and SVGAGI (reference sequence). CDR3 size: 16 residues. CDR3 bases: TGTGCCAGCAGTTTCCCGCTAGCGGGGGCTCCCAATGAGCAGTTCTTC. It is translated as CASSFPLAGAPNEQFF.

Points on this clonotype: A much more abundant neighbour one base away suggests this may be a read error. The V and J genes are TRBV7-6 and TRBJ1-1; D perhaps matches TRBD1 (6 bases). The CDR3 has 13 amino acids. Germline CDR1 SGHVS, CDR2 FNYEAQ. CDR3 in DNA: TGTGCCAGCAGCTGGACAGAGAACACTGAATCTTTCTTT. Its protein product is CASSWTENTESFF. The full variable domain, rest sourced from reference TRBV7-6 and TRBJ1-1, is GAGVSQSPRYKVTKRGQDVALRCDPISGHVSLYWYRQALGQGPEFLTYFNYEAQQDKSGLPNDRFSAERPEGSISTLTIQRTEQRDSAMYRCASSWTENTESFFGQGTRLTVV.

This clonotype was seen many times. V usage is TRBV7-2 and J usage is TRBJ2-3; D remains ambiguous. The CDR3 runs 13 residues. The germline V gene encodes CDR1 SGHTA and CDR2 FQGNSA. Trimming removed 4 bases at V and 4 bases at J, with 9 bases between. For the CDR3, the DNA is TGTGCCAGCAGCTCCCCTCTTTCAGATACGCAGTATTTT. It codes for CASSSPLSDTQYF.

The chain employs TRBV4-1 and TRBJ2-7; D is possibly TRBD1 or TRBD2 (5 bases each). This CDR3 spans 15 amino acids. Trimming left V 0 bases short and J 7 bases short, with 16 bases between. The germline V gene encodes CDR1 MGHRA and CDR2 YSYEKL. CDR3 protein: CASSQEQEAPTEQYF. Written as DNA, the CDR3 is TGCGCCAGCAGCCAAGAACAGGAGGCGCCGACAGAGCAGTACTTC.

This chain connects TRBV20-1 to TRBJ2-3, with TRBD1 identical over 8 bases. Trimming removed 6 bases from V and 4 bases from J; junction bases left unmatched: 9. The CDR3 extends over 14 amino acids. Germline V gives CDR1 DFQATT, CDR2 SNEGSKA (reference sequence). CDR3 sequence (DNA): TGCAGTGCCAAGCAGGGGGCCGAGGCAGATACGCAGTATTTT. Translation gives CSAKQGAEADTQYF.

This clonotype was picked up a small number of times. The rearrangement links TRBV5-4 to TRBJ1-1, with 9 bases lining up with TRBD1. The germline gives CDR1 SGHNT, CDR2 YYREEE (reference sequence). The trim removed 6 bases at V and 7 bases at J, leaving 13 bases unmatched. This CDR3 is built from 15 residues. The CDR3 DNA follows: TGTGCCAGCACCCCCTTCCGGGACAGGGCGAATGAAGCTTTCTTT. This encodes CASTPFRDRANEAFF.

This clonotype was seen only a few times. This sequence joins TRBV19 and TRBJ2-2; D is uncertain. There are 14 residues in the CDR3. CDR1 LNHDA and CDR2 SQIVND come from the germline V gene (reference sequence). Trimming pared 10 bases from V and 5 bases from J, leaving 17 bases between. The CDR3 loop is CATKEWQTTGELFF. The CDR3 DNA follows: TGTGCCACCAAAGAGTGGCAGACTACCGGGGAGCTGTTTTTT. Full variable domain (missing parts from reference TRBV19 and TRBJ2-2): DGGITQSPKYLFRKEGQNVTLSCEQNLNHDAMYWYRQDPGQGLRLIYYSQIVNDFQKGDIAEGYSVSREKKESFPLTVTSAQKNPTAFYLCATKEWQTTGELFFGEGSRLTVL.

This clonotype was detected many times. This chain joins TRBV19 and TRBJ1-5; no clear D. Germline loops: CDR1 LNHDA, CDR2 SQIVND (reference sequence). This CDR3 spans 15 amino acids. V was cut by 3 bases and J by 0 bases, with 9 bases left in between. CDR3 DNA sequence: TGTGCCAGTAGTATCGGGGTGGCTAGCAATCAGCCCCAGCATTTT. This gives the protein CASSIGVASNQPQHF.

V usage is TRBV12-5 and J usage is TRBJ1-1; D is uncertain. V dropped 7 bases and J dropped 1 base, with 13 bases sitting between them. Germline lookup yields CDR1 LGHNT and CDR2 FRNRAP. The CDR3 consists of 14 residues. The CDR3 sequence: CASVQQRRNTEAFF. The CDR3 nucleotides are TGTGCTAGTGTTCAACAAAGAAGGAACACTGAAGCTTTCTTT. Drawing the rest from reference TRBV12-5 and TRBJ1-1, the complete variable domain is DARVTQTPRHKVTEMGQEVTMRCQPILGHNTVFWYRQTMMQGLELLAYFRNRAPLDDSGMPKDRFSAEMPDATLATLKIQPSEPRDSAVYFCASVQQRRNTEAFFGQGTRLTVV.

V is TRBV7-6 and J is TRBJ2-5; no clear D gene. V lost 1 base and J lost 5, with 11 bases in between. From germline, CDR1 is SGHVS and CDR2 FNYEAQ. This CDR3 is 14 amino acids long. CDR3 protein: CASSLVPGSETQYF. CDR3 DNA: TGTGCCAGCAGCTTAGTCCCCGGGTCGGAGACCCAGTACTTC. The full variable domain, rest sourced from reference TRBV7-6 and TRBJ2-5, is GAGVSQSPRYKVTKRGQDVALRCDPISGHVSLYWYRQALGQGPEFLTYFNYEAQQDKSGLPNDRFSAERPEGSISTLTIQRTEQRDSAMYRCASSLVPGSETQYFGPGTRLLVL.

The rearrangement joins TRBV7-9 to TRBJ1-1; 8 bases are shared with TRBD1. Germline CDR1 reads SEHNR; CDR2 reads FQNEAQ (reference sequence). The ends lost 5 bases at V and 2 bases at J; junction bases unmatched: 7. The CDR3 totals 15 residues. The CDR3 bases are TGTGCCAGCAGCACCAGACAGGGGATAAACACTGAAGCTTTCTTT. Its protein is CASSTRQGINTEAFF.

This clonotype appeared a few times. V gene TRBV24-1 combines with J gene TRBJ1-5, with 9 positions matching TRBD1. Germline V gene data show CDR1 as KGHDR and CDR2 as SFDVKD. This CDR3 region has 15 residues. Unmatched junction bases numbered 4, after V lost 2 bases and J lost 6 bases. The CDR3 sequence is CATSDSPGQGQPQHF. The CDR3 coding sequence is TGTGCCACCAGTGATTCTCCGGGACAGGGTCAGCCCCAGCATTTT.

This chain links TRBV15 with TRBJ1-2, with D perhaps matching TRBD1 (5 bases). The CDR3 contains 17 residues. V lost 0 bases and J 3 bases, leaving 17 bases between the germline ends. Germline CDR1 and CDR2: LNHNV and YYDKDF (reference sequence). The CDR3 loop reads CATSREPPRALDYGYTF. CDR3 nucleotide sequence: TGTGCCACCAGCAGAGAGCCTCCCAGGGCCTTAGACTATGGCTACACCTTC.

The chain is built from TRBV2 and TRBJ2-7; D ambiguous. CDR1 and CDR2 from the germline V gene are SNHLY and FYNNEI. This CDR3 region has 13 residues. The V end was cut by 1 base, the J end by 3 bases, with 7 bases between. The CDR3 DNA follows: TGTGCCAGCAGTGAAGGGCAGATCTACGAGCAGTACTTC. This codes for CASSEGQIYEQYF.

V and J are TRBV29-1 and TRBJ1-1; no firm D call. The CDR3 loop spans 14 amino acids. With 6 bases removed from V and 4 bases from J, the gap between germline ends came to 18 bases. CDR1 is SQVTM and CDR2 is ANQGSEA in the germline V gene. The CDR3 here is CSVDQNTRGTEAFF. The CDR3 DNA reads TGCAGCGTCGACCAGAATACTCGAGGCACTGAAGCTTTCTTT.

The V and J genes are TRBV7-6 and TRBJ2-1; D uncertain. V was cut by 7 bases and J by 0 bases, with 10 bases left in between. The V gene's germline CDR1 is SGHVS and CDR2 FNYEAQ. The CDR3 loop spans 14 amino acids. The CDR3: CASTSDHSYNEQFF. The CDR3 DNA sequence: TGTGCCAGCACATCGGACCACTCCTACAATGAGCAGTTCTTC.

This clonotype was observed many times. This chain uses TRBV7-6 with TRBJ2-7, with D tentatively TRBD1 (5 bases). Germline loops: CDR1 SGHVS, CDR2 FNYEAQ. V was clipped by 2 bases and J by 1 base, with 12 bases between them. This CDR3 region has 15 residues. CDR3 coding DNA: TGTGCCAGCAGCTTATTCCAGGGCCGTTCCTACGAGCAGTACTTC. Translated, it gives CASSLFQGRSYEQYF.

This clonotype was seen a few times. The rearrangement links TRBV4-1 to TRBJ2-7; D possibly corresponds to TRBD1 (6 bases). Trimming removed 1 base from V and 3 bases from J, with 7 bases in between. The CDR3 runs 13 residues. Per the germline V gene, CDR1 is MGHRA and CDR2 is YSYEKL. CDR3 residues: CASSQGTVYEQYF. Here the CDR3 DNA reads TGCGCCAGCAGCCAAGGGACAGTCTACGAGCAGTACTTC.

This chain connects TRBV2 to TRBJ1-5, with D hard to call. Germline-derived CDR1 and CDR2 are SNHLY and FYNNEI. The CDR3 covers 12 residues. V was shortened by 10 bases and J by 3 bases, with 10 bases between the two germline ends. CDR3 region: CAIGPANQPQHF. In nucleotides, the CDR3 is TGTGCCATCGGACCCGCCAATCAGCCCCAGCATTTT.